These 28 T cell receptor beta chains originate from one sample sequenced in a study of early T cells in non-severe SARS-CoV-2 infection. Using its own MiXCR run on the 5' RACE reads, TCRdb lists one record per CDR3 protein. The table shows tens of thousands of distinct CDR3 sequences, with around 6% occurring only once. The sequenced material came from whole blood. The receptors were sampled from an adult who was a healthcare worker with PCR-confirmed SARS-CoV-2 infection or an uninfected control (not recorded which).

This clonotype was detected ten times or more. The CDR3 DNA sequence: TGTGCCAGCTCACCACAGGGAGGTAGCTCCTACAATGAGCAGTTCTTC. Translation: CASSPQGGSSYNEQFF. The chain carries TRBV18 and TRBJ2-1; a weak D match, TRBD2 (6 bases). CDR1 KGHSH and CDR2 LQKENI come from the germline V gene. V was pared by 1 base and J by 0 bases, with 10 bases between. CDR3 length: 16 amino acids.

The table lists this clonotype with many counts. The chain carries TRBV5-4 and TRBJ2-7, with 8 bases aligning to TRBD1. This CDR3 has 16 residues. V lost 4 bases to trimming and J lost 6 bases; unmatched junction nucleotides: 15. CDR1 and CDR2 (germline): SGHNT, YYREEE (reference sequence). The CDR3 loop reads CASSPGQGRGQGEQYF. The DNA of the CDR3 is TGTGCCAGCAGCCCCGGACAGGGAAGGGGCCAGGGCGAGCAGTACTTC. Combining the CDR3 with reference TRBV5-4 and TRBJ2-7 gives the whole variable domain ETGVTQSPTHLIKTRGQQVTLRCSSQSGHNTVSWYQQALGQGPQFIFQYYREEENGRGNFPPRFSGLQFPNYSSELNVNALELDDSALYLCASSPGQGRGQGEQYFGPGTRLTVT.

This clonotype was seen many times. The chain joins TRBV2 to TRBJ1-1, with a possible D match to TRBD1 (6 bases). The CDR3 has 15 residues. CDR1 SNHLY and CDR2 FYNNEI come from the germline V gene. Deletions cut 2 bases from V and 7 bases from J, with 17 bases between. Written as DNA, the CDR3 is TGTGCCAGCAGTGAACGACAGGCCGAGCGAGGTGAAGCTTTCTTT. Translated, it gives CASSERQAERGEAFF.

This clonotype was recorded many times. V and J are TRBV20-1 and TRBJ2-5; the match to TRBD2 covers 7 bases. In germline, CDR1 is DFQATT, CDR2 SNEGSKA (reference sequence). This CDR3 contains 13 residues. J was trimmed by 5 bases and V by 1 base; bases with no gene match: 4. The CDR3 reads CSARGGRRETQYF. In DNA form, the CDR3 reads TGCAGTGCTAGAGGCGGGAGAAGGGAGACCCAGTACTTC.

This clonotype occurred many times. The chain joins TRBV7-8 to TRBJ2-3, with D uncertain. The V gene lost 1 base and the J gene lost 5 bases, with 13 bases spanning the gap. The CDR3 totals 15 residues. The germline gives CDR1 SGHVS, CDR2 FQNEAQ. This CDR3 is CASSLGQSLEDTQYF. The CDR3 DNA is TGTGCCAGCAGCTTAGGGCAGTCTCTGGAAGATACGCAGTATTTT.

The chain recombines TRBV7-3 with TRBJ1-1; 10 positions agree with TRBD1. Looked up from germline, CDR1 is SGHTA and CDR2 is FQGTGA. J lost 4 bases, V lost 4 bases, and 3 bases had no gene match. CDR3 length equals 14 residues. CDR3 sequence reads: CASSSTGGRTEAFF. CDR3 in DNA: TGTGCCAGCAGCTCGACAGGGGGCCGCACTGAAGCTTTCTTT.

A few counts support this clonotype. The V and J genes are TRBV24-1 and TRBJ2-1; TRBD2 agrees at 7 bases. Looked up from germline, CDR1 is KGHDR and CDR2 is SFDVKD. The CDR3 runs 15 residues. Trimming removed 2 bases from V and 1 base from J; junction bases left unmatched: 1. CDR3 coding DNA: TGTGCCACCAGTGATTCGCGGGGGTCCTACAATGAGCAGTTCTTC. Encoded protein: CATSDSRGSYNEQFF.

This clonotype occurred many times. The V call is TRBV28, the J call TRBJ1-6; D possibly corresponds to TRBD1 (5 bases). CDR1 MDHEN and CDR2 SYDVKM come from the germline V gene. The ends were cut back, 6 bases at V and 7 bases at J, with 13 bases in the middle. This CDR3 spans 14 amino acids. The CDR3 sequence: CASRTQGTNSPLHF. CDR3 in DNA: TGTGCCAGCAGGACCCAGGGTACAAATTCACCCCTCCACTTT.

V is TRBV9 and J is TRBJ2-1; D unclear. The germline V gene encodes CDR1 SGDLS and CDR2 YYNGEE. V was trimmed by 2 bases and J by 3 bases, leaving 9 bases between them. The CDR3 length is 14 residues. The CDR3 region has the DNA TGTGCCAGCAGCGTTGCTTCTAGCTACAATGAGCAGTTCTTC. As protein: CASSVASSYNEQFF. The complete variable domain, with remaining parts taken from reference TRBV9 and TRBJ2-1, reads DSGVTQTPKHLITATGQRVTLRCSPRSGDLSVYWYQQSLDQGLQFLIQYYNGEERAKGNILERFSAQQFPDLHSELNLSSLELGDSALYFCASSVASSYNEQFFGPGTRLTVL.

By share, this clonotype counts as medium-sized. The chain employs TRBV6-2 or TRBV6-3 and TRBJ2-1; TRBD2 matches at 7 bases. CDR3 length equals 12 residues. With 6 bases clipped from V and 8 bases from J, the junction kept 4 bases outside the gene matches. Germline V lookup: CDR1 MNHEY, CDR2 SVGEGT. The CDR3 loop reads CASSPAGDEQFF. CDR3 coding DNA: TGTGCCAGCAGCCCGGCGGGGGATGAGCAGTTCTTC.

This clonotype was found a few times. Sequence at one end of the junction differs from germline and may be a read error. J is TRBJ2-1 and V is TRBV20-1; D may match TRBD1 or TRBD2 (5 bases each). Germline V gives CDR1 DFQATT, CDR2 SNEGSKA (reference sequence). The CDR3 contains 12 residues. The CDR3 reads CQVRDQYNEQFF. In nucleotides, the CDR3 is TGTCAAGTCCGGGACCAATACAATGAGCAGTTCTTC.

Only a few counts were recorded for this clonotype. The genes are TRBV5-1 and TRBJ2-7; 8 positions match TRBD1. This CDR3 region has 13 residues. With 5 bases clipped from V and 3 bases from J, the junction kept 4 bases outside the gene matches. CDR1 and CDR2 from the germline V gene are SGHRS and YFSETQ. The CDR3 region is CASRAGTGYEQYF. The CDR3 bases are TGCGCCAGCAGAGCCGGGACAGGCTACGAGCAGTACTTC. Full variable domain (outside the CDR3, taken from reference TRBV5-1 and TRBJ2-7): KAGVTQTPRYLIKTRGQQVTLSCSPISGHRSVSWYQQTPGQGLQFLFEYFSETQRNKGNFPGRFSGRQFSNSRSEMNVSTLELGDSALYLCASRAGTGYEQYFGPGTRLTVT.

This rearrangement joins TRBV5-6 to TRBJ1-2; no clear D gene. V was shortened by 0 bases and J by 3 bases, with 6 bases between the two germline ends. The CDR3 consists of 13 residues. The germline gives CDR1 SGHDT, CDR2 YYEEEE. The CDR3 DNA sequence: TGTGCCAGCAGCTTGGATGAGGACTATGGCTACACCTTC. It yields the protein CASSLDEDYGYTF.

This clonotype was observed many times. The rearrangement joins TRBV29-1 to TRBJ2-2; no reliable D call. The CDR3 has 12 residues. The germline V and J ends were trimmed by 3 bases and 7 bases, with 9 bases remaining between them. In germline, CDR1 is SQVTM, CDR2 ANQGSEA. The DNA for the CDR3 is TGCAGCGTTGATCCTGGTTACGGGGAGCTGTTTTTT. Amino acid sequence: CSVDPGYGELFF.

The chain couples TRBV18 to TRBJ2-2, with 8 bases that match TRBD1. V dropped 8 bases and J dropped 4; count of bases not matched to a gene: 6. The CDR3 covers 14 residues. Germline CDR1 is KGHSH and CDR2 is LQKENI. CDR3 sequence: CASLRTGSTGELFF. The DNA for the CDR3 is TGTGCCAGCCTACGGACAGGGAGCACCGGGGAGCTGTTTTTT.

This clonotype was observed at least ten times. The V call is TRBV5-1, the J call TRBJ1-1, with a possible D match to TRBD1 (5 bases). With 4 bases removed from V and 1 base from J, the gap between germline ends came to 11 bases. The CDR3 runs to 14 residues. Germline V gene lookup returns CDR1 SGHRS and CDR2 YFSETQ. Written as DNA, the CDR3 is TGCGCCAGCAGCCCGGGGACGGGGAACACTGAAGCTTTCTTT. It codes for CASSPGTGNTEAFF.

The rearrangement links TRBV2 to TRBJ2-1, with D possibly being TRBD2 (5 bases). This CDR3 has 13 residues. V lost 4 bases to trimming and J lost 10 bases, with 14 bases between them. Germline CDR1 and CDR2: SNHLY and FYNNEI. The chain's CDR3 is CASSVLLRAEQFF. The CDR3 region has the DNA TGTGCCAGCAGTGTATTATTGAGGGCGGAGCAGTTCTTC.

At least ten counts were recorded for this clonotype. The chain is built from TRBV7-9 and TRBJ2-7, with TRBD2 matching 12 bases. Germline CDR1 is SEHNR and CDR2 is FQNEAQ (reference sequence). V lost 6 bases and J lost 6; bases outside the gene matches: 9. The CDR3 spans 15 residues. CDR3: CASRQLAGGPSEQYF. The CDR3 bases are TGTGCCAGCAGGCAGCTAGCGGGAGGGCCGAGCGAGCAGTACTTC.

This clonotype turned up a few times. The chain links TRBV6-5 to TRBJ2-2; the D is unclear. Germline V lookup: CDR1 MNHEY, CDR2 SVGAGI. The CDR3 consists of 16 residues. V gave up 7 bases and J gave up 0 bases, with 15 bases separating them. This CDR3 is CASTIRLGPNTGELFF. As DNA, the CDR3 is TGTGCCAGCACTATCCGCCTGGGTCCGAACACCGGGGAGCTGTTTTTT.

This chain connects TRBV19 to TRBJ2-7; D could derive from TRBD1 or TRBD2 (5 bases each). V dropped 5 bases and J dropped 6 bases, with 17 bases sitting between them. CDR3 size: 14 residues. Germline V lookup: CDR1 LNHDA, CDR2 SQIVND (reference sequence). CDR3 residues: CASSPRDPGPEQYF. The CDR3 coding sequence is TGTGCCAGTAGTCCCCGGGACCCAGGGCCCGAGCAGTACTTC.

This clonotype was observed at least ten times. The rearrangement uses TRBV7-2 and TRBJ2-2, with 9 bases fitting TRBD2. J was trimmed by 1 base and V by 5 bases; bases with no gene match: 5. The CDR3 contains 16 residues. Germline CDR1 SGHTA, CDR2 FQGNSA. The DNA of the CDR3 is TGTGCCAGCAGCCGAGGACTAGCGAGGAACACCGGGGAGCTGTTTTTT. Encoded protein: CASSRGLARNTGELFF. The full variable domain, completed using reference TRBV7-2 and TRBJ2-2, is GAGVSQSPSNKVTEKGKDVELRCDPISGHTALYWYRQSLGQGLEFLIYFQGNSAPDKSGLPSDRFSAERTGGSVSTLTIQRTQQEDSAVYLCASSRGLARNTGELFFGEGSRLTVL.

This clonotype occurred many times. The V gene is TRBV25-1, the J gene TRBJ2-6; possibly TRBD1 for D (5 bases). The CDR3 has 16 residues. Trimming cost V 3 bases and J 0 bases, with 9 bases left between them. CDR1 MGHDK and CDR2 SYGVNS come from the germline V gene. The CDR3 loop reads CASSDRDNSGANVLTF. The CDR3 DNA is TGTGCCAGCAGTGACAGGGATAACTCTGGGGCCAACGTCCTGACTTTC.

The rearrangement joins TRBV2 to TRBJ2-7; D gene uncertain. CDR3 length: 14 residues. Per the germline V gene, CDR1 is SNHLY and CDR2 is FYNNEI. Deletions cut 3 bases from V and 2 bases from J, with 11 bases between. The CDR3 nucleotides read TGTGCCAGCAGTGAGGGCAGCGCTACCTACGAGCAGTACTTC. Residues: CASSEGSATYEQYF.

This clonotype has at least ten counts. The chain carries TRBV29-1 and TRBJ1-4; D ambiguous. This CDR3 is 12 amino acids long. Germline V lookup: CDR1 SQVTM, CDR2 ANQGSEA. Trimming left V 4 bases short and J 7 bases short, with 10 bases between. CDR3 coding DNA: TGCAGCGTTGCCCAAGTGGGTGAAAAACTGTTTTTT. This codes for CSVAQVGEKLFF.

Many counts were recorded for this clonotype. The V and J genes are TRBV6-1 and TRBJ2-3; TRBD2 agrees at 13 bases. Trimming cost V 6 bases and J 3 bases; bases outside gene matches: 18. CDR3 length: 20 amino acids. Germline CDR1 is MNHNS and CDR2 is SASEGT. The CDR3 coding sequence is TGTGCCAGCAGACCTATAGGGATGGGACTAGCGGGATTGAATACAGATACGCAGTATTTT. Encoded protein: CASRPIGMGLAGLNTDTQYF.

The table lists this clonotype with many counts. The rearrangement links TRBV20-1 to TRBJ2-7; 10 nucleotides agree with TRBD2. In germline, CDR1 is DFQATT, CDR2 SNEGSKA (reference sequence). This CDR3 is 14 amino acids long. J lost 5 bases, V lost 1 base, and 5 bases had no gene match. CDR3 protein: CSARAASGSNEQYF. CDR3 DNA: TGCAGTGCTAGAGCGGCTAGCGGGAGTAACGAGCAGTACTTC.

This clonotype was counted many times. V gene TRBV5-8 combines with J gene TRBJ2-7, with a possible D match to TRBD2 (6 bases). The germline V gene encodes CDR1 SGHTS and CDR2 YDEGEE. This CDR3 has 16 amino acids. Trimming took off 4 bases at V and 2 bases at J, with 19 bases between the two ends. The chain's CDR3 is CASSRGTVLGTYEQYF. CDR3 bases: TGTGCCAGCAGCCGGGGGACGGTTTTAGGCACCTACGAGCAGTACTTC.

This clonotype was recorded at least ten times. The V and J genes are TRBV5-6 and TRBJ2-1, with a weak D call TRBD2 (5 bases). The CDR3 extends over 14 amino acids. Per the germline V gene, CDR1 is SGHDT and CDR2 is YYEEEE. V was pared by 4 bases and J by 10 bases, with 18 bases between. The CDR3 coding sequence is TGTGCCAGCAGCAAAGGACCCGGACTGATAGAGCAGTTCTTC. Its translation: CASSKGPGLIEQFF.